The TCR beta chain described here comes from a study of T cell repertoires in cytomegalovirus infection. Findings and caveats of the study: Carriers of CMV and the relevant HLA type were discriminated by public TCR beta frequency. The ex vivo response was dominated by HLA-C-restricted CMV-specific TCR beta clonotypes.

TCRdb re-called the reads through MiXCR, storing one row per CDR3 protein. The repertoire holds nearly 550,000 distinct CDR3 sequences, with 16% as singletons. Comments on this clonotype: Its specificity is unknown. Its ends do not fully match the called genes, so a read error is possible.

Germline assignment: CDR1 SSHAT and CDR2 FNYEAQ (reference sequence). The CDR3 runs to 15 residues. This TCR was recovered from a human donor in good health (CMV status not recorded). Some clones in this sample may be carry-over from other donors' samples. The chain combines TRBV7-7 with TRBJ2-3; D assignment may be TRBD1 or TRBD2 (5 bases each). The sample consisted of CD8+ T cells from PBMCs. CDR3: CASSLGPGTTDTQYF. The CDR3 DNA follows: TGTGCTAGCAGCTTAGGCCCCGGGACCACAGATACGCAGTATTTT.